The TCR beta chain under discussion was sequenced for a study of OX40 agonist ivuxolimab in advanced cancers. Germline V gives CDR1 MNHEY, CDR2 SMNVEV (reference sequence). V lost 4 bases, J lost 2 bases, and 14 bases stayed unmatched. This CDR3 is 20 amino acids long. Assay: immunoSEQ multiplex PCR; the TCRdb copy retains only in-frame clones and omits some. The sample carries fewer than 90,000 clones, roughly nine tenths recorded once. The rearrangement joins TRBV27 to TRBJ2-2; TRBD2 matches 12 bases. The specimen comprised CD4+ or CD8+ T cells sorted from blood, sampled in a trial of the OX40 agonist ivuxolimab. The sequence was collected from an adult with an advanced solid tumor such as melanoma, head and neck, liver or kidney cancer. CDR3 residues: CASSSQFQWTSGTNTGELFF. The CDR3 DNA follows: TGTGCCAGCAGTTCACAATTCCAATGGACTAGCGGGACTAACACCGGGGAGCTGTTTTTT.